This is a list of T cell receptor beta chains from one sample in a study of Ad26.COV2.S vaccination and SARS-CoV-2 variants. Sequencing used immunoSEQ multiplex PCR; TCRdb keeps in-frame clones, though not all of them. The sample gives around 350,000 clones, around 90% of which show up once; about 3.9% is in the top ten. Sample: peripheral blood, taken after recovery from COVID-19. Every receptor here comes from a human donor who had recovered from COVID-19. CDR3s include the opening cysteine and the closing phenylalanine or tryptophan. The order of the fields is J gene, V gene, D gene, CDR3 protein, CDR3 DNA. The D gene is left open where the match is weak.

j_gene: TRBJ2-5
v_gene: TRBV29-1
d_gene: -
CDR3aa: CSVAALLGAETQYF
CDR3nt: TGCAGCGTTGCTGCTTTATTAGGGGCAGAGACCCAGTACTTC

j_gene: TRBJ2-1
v_gene: TRBV6-1
d_gene: TRBD2
CDR3aa: CASSEHLAGALNEQFF
CDR3nt: TGTGCCAGCAGTGAGCACCTAGCGGGGGCGCTCAATGAGCAGTTCTTC

j_gene: TRBJ2-5
v_gene: TRBV4-2
d_gene: -
CDR3aa: CASSQESETQYF
CDR3nt: TGTGCCAGCAGCCAAGAGTCGGAGACCCAGTACTTC

j_gene: TRBJ1-2
v_gene: TRBV20-1
d_gene: -
CDR3aa: CSASGGGGYTF
CDR3nt: TGCAGTGCTAGTGGGGGTGGTGGCTACACCTTC

j_gene: TRBJ1-1
v_gene: TRBV18
d_gene: -
CDR3aa: CASSPLSETEAFF
CDR3nt: TGTGCCAGCTCACCATTGTCGGAGACTGAAGCTTTCTTT

j_gene: TRBJ2-5
v_gene: TRBV4-1
d_gene: -
CDR3aa: CASSQVPGGASLETQYF
CDR3nt: TGCGCCAGCAGCCAAGTTCCCGGGGGCGCTTCTTTAGAGACCCAGTACTTC

j_gene: TRBJ1-5
v_gene: TRBV6-5
d_gene: TRBD1
CDR3aa: CASSYSTGLQPQHF
CDR3nt: TGTGCCAGCAGTTACTCGACAGGGTTACAGCCCCAGCATTTT

j_gene: TRBJ2-7
v_gene: TRBV7-2
d_gene: -
CDR3aa: CASSPLARGSYEQYF
CDR3nt: TGTGCCAGCAGCCCCCTAGCCAGGGGATCCTACGAGCAGTACTTC

j_gene: TRBJ2-5
v_gene: TRBV29-1
d_gene: TRBD2
CDR3aa: CSVAVLAGGPSETQYF
CDR3nt: TGCAGCGTTGCAGTCTTGGCGGGGGGGCCGTCAGAGACCCAGTACTTC

j_gene: TRBJ1-1
v_gene: TRBV7-7
d_gene: TRBD1
CDR3aa: CASSMTGVEAFF
CDR3nt: TGTGCTAGCAGCATGACAGGGGTTGAAGCTTTCTTT

j_gene: TRBJ2-2
v_gene: TRBV18
d_gene: TRBD1
CDR3aa: CASSPRQGAYTGELFF
CDR3nt: TGTGCCAGCTCACCTCGACAGGGGGCCTACACCGGGGAGCTGTTTTTT

j_gene: TRBJ2-1
v_gene: TRBV11-1
d_gene: -
CDR3aa: CASSLASGYSYNEQFF
CDR3nt: TGTGCCAGCAGCTTAGCGTCGGGGTATTCCTACAATGAGCAGTTCTTC